This T cell receptor (beta chain) was captured in a study of T cell responses to AZD1222 COVID-19 vaccine. Study-wide points: Mostly white British, mostly female donors; authors suggested clonal diversity may be underestimated. Distributed over spike, vaccine-associated CD4 TCRs predominated at 160-218 and 743-854. The repertoires were collected only after the peak T cell response. Targets within unmutated variant regions were reportedly found for nearly half of spike-specific TCRs.

With regard to this clone: What it binds is not known.

Measured with immunoSEQ multiplex PCR; TCRdb has only the in-frame clones, and not every one. The sample holds about 120,000 clones, around 87% seen once. V lost 3 bases to trimming and J lost 0 bases, with 11 bases between them. This CDR3 comprises 15 residues. Germline-derived CDR1 and CDR2 are MDHEN and SYDVKM. The source material was peripheral blood, sampled on day 0 of AZD1222 vaccination. The sequence derives from an adult in good health. The chain recombines TRBV28 with TRBJ1-1, with unresolved D. The chain's CDR3 is CASSFNGYMNTEAFF. As DNA, the CDR3 is TGTGCCAGCAGTTTTAACGGATACATGAACACTGAAGCTTTCTTT.